This paragraph covers one TCR beta chain sequence. This clone was recorded only once. Its antigen is unknown. No much larger clone is present one base from it, and per-base qualities are unavailable. Libraries were built with the immunoSEQ multiplex PCR assay. Not all clones reach the TCRdb copy of this immuneACCESS table, which keeps in-frame sequences only. Checked studies attribute under half of the gap to unresolved V genes and leave the rest unexplained. This sample comprises 90,000 to 110,000 clones, 90% of them detected only once. The ten largest make up under 4.5% of the sample. The sample belongs to a study of control samples from healthy donors and cancer patients (TCRdb year 2020). The germline V gene specifies LGHNA as CDR1 and YNFKEQ as CDR2. From its cysteine to its phenylalanine, the CDR3 spans 16 amino acids. Kept here is only the CDR3 DNA, which spans 48 bases and is read in frame from base 1. V lost 4 bases and J lost 0 bases; the stretch between them is 15 bases long.

This receptor was obtained from a human donor in good health. The donor label of this sample is uncertain. The rearrangement joined TRBV4-2 to TRBJ1-1; the D gene remains uncertain. The sequencing sample was made of blood. In nucleotides, the sequence is TGTGCCAGCAGCCTCCGGGAAATAGGGCTGAACACTGAAGCTTTCTTT. It specifies CASSLREIGLNTEAFF.